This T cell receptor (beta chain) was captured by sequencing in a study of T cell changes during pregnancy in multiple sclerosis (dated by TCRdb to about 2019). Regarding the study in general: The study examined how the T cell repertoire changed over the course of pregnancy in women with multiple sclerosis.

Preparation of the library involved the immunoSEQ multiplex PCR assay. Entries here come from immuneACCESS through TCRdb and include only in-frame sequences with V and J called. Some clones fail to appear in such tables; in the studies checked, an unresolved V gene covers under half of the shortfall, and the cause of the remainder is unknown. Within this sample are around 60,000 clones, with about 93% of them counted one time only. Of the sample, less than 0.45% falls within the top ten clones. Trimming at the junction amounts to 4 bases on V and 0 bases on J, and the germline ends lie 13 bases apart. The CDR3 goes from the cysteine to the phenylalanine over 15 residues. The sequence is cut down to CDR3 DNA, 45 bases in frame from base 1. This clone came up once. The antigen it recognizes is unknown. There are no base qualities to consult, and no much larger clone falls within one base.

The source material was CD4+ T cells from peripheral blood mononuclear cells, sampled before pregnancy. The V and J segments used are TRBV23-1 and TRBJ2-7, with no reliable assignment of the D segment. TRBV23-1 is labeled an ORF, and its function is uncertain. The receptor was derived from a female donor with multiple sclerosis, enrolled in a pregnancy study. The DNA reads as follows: TGCGCCAGCAGTCCCCGGAGCATAAGCTCCTACGAGCAGTACTTC. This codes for CASSPRSISSYEQYF.